This TCR beta chain originates from a study of shared clonotypes between healthy human individuals (dated by TCRdb to between 2020 and 2021). Study-level background: The cohort included three men and a couple of women between 18 and 49 years of age. For each donor, CD4 naive and CD4 memory were each run on three plates, CD8 naive on two plates, and CD8 memory on one plate. To estimate repertoire size and how much clonotypes are shared between individuals, the study performed deep sequencing of blood TCR repertoires from five healthy adults. To increase sequencing depth and limit assay-specific biases, TCR repertoire library preparation and sequencing were carried out by different laboratories using diverse techniques. Between about 0.8 and 9.5 billion PBMCs per donor were obtained by leukapheresis. What the work shows at the level of the full study, not this receptor alone: Based on pairwise subsampling, the degree of clonotype sharing among donors was expected to be affected by sequencing depth. Compared with non-shared clonotypes, the clonotypes found in all four sorted-subset donors had higher generation probabilities. Sampling was limited to blood, and TCR repertoires in tissue likely differ from TCR repertoires in blood. Estimated clonotype richness was generally larger for naive than for memory subsets. The small number of donors limited the genetic and exposure-history diversity represented. When four donors were compared, the shared fraction of clonotypes was about 5.2% for naive CD4, 3.5% to 4% for naive CD8, roughly 2.3% for memory CD4, and 0.35% to 0.5% for memory CD8. Rarefaction of sorted-subset datasets indicated incomplete sequencing despite the large sequencing depth.

The donors were healthy, HIV-negative adults who had no recently reported acute infections or vaccinations. All donors were Caucasian adults living in Nashville, Tennessee, USA. Magnetic negative selection was used to enrich CD4+ T cells, after which naive cells were positively selected on CD45RA and the negative fraction became the memory subset. Blood was collected by leukapheresis, and PBMCs were isolated by Ficoll-Histopaque density gradient centrifugation and then cryopreserved in liquid nitrogen vapor phase. Purity and quantity of every magnetically sorted T cell population were checked by analytical flow cytometry. Genomic DNA was isolated from every sorted fraction and measured by UV absorbance on a Nanodrop 2000c. Trimmed from V: 0 bases; trimmed from J: 11 bases; junction bases lacking a gene match: 5. Its CDR3 holds 14 amino acids, cysteine through phenylalanine. Only the CDR3 part of the read is kept: 42 bases, read in frame from the first base. Via the germline V gene, CDR1 is SGDLS and CDR2 YYNGEE.

Remarks on this clone: The antigen it binds to is not known. One base away there is no much larger clone; base qualities are not given.

TCR CDR3 regions were amplified from genomic DNA by multiplex PCR using the deep immunoSEQ assay. Extracted genomic DNA from each cell subset was distributed evenly across all wells of several immunoSEQ 96-well plates, and each plate was treated as a replicate. Each replicate PCR for sorted subsets received around 200 ng genomic DNA, equal to 30,000 or so T cell genomes. The purified libraries were quantified using a Qubit 3.0 fluorometer, sized with a Bioanalyzer 2100, and then quantified again using the KAPA Library Quantification kit. A separate single-read 150-cycle Illumina NextSeq 550 flow cell was used to sequence each immunoSEQ 96-well plate. Per the source publication's procedure: Because only junctional sequences without quality scores were contained in the immunoSEQ output, filtering matching that applied to full-length reads could not be performed. To assign V/J genes and CDR3, sequences were annotated using PyIR, a Python wrapper for IgBLAST v1.9, with IMGT germline references. Reads with weak V/J assignments (E-value above 1e-6), missing CDR3, stop codons, out-of-frame junctions, or ambiguous translated residues were removed. A V3J clonotype was defined by an identical inferred V gene, J gene, and CDR3 amino acid sequence. The percentage overlap between two repertoires was calculated by dividing the number of shared unique clonotypes by the size of the smaller repertoire. Richness of each repertoire was evaluated using RTK rarefaction, the Chao1 estimator, and Recon v2.1 estimates of unobserved clonotypes. Generation probabilities for all TCRbeta clonotypes obtained by the gDNA method from several donors were computed using OLGA. TCRdb re-hosts the immuneACCESS table, in-frame sequences only. Its copies lack some clones; in the studies checked, an unresolved V gene accounts for under half of them, and the cause for the rest is not known. The V and J calls and clone size come from that table; D and trimming were worked out from the DNA. In all, the sample holds fewer than 3 million clones, and 92% of those were seen once. Around 0.38% of the sample belongs to the ten largest clones.

The origin of this receptor is a man aged 18 to 29 in good health. Some clones in this sample may be carry-over from other donors' samples. This chain is built from TRBV9 and TRBJ2-1, with TRBD2 matching 10 junction bases. Sequencing input: naive CD4+ T cells from PBMCs. The cell subset or site label on this specimen signifies: CD45RA+ positively selected. Here the CDR3 is given as CASSVGGAGGKQFF. The bases read TGTGCCAGCAGCGTAGGAGGAGCGGGAGGGAAGCAGTTCTTC.